This TCR beta chain was documented in a study of CD4 and CD8 cells across lung adenocarcinoma regions. Germline assignment: CDR1 LGHNT and CDR2 FRNRAP. This CDR3 has 14 amino acids. TCRdb fed the PCR reads into MiXCR, producing one record per CDR3 protein. Of approximately 12,000 distinct CDR3 sequences detected, around 50% appear once; the ten largest clones hold about 27%. Localized lung adenocarcinoma, a non-small cell lung cancer, affected the donors. The source is a female donor with lung adenocarcinoma. The CD4 and CD8 labels of this study may be unreliable. The sequencing input was CD8+ T cells from the margin of a lung tumor. The chain uses TRBV12-5 and TRBJ2-3, with D possibly called TRBD1 or TRBD2 (5 bases each). The better agreement between TRBJ2-7 and the DNA end casts doubt on the J call. This CDR3 is CAGLEGRDQDTQYF. The CDR3 coding sequence is TGTGCGGGGCTCGAGGGGCGTGACCAAGATACGCAGTACTTC.